This T cell receptor beta chain stems from a study of blood T cell repertoires in COVID-19. Sequencing used immunoSEQ multiplex PCR; TCRdb keeps in-frame clones, though not all of them. Here the sample spans about 200,000 clones, roughly 80% being singletons. Germline trimming cut 1 base from V and 7 bases from J; bases unmatched to any gene: 12. There are 18 residues in the CDR3. Looked up from germline, CDR1 is SGHDN and CDR2 is FVKESK. The material sequenced was peripheral blood. The receptor was derived from a woman aged 80 or over with acute or convalescent COVID-19. The V and J genes are TRBV14 and TRBJ2-1; 11 bases are shared with TRBD2. The CDR3 sequence is CASSQAHFSIAGGNEQFF. The CDR3 DNA sequence: TGTGCCAGCAGCCAAGCTCACTTCTCGATAGCGGGGGGGAATGAGCAGTTCTTC.